What follows describes a single T cell receptor (beta chain). Its antigen is still unknown. No qualities accompany the bases; no much larger clone lies one base away. This specimen belongs to a study of blood T cell repertoires in COVID-19 (dated by TCRdb to the early 2020s). For context, the study as a whole: The collaborator samples originated in the United States, Italy and Spain and spanned the acute and convalescent phases of COVID-19. The prospective study material was composed of cDNA or gDNA derived from T cells, B-cell-depleted T cells, or PBMCs. Subjects who had been exposed to COVID-19, were actively infected with it, or had recovered from it provided the deeply sampled blood TCRbeta repertoires that made up the dataset. The repertoires were made available in a free public database intended to serve as a resource for research on the immune response to SARS-CoV-2. Samples came from the ongoing ImmuneRACE study (first 160 participants) plus 1,254 subjects from 6 global collaborators. A de-identified subject ID, COVID-19 status, age in years and sex were almost always included in the sample metadata. HLA class I and class II types, where available, came from metadata supplied by the sample provider rather than from assay-based typing. General findings and caveats noted by the study authors: How much clinical and demographic metadata was included differed by source and by participant, and the metadata was provided uncurated.

TCRbeta CDR3 regions were amplified from genomic DNA by means of the immunoSEQ Assay, a bias-controlled multiplex PCR. As for how the authors treated the data: Nucleated cell counts per sample were estimated from amplification of reference gene primers within the assay. To quantify the absolute abundance of each unique TCRbeta CDR3 rearrangement, sequence reads were collapsed and filtered. For each sample, productive Simpson clonality was calculated by taking the square root of Simpson's diversity index across productive rearrangements. Here the immuneACCESS table is served through TCRdb, limited to in-frame sequences with V and J called. Missing clones are a known gap in these copies; in checked studies unresolved V genes cover under half, and the rest lacks a known reason. V and J calls and clone size are as listed in that table; D and trimming were resolved from the DNA. The table for this sample lists some 180,000 clones; 70% to 90% of them were counted only once. 20% to 25% of the sample is taken by the ten largest.

As encoded in the germline V gene (reference sequence), CDR1 is LNHDA while CDR2 is SQIVND. V loses 3 bases of germline sequence and J loses 1 base, and the interval between the two ends is 10 bases. CDR3 length: 15 amino acids, cysteine to phenylalanine. This entry keeps only the CDR3 DNA: 45 bases, framed from base 1. Whole blood was collected in K2EDTA tubes by collaborating institutions according to the institutions' own protocols. For TCRbeta analysis, collaborator samples were shipped as frozen whole blood, as isolated PBMCs, or as DNA extracted from either sample type. The sequence joins TRBV19 to TRBJ1-5, with no confident D gene call. The clonotype comes from a man aged 55 to 70 with active or convalescent COVID-19. The material sequenced was peripheral blood. The DNA reads TGTGCCAGTAGTATCCAGGCCTTCAGCAATCAGCCCCAGCATTTT. Translated, it gives CASSIQAFSNQPQHF.